This entry lists 17 T cell receptor beta chains sequenced from one sample in a study of cytomegalovirus exposure and HLA in healthy donors. Researchers ran the PCR with 60 Vbeta and 13 Jbeta primers. The method was immunoSEQ multiplex PCR; TCRdb's version includes in-frame clones alone and lacks a portion of them. Of tens of thousands of clones in the sample, just under 75% are singletons; the top ten hold about an eighth. Sequenced input: PBMCs. The receptors were gathered from a human donor in good health.

The chain recombines TRBV6-1 with TRBJ2-5; no reliable D call. This CDR3 spans 13 amino acids. Trimming pared 8 bases from V and 2 bases from J, leaving 12 bases between. Germline V CDR1 and CDR2: MNHNS, SASEGT. For the CDR3, the DNA is TGTGCCAGCCTCGAACTTTCACAAGAGACCCAGTACTTC. It is translated as CASLELSQETQYF.

J is TRBJ2-1 and V is TRBV6-4; 12 nucleotides match TRBD2. The germline V gene encodes CDR1 MRHNA and CDR2 SNTAGT. This CDR3 is 15 amino acids long. Trimming removed 3 bases from V and 7 bases from J; junction bases left unmatched: 4. The CDR3, as DNA: TGTGCCAGCAGTGAGGGGCTAGCGGGAGGGAATGAGCAGTTCTTC. Translated: CASSEGLAGGNEQFF.

The chain links TRBV4-2 to TRBJ2-1; TRBD2 matches 12 bases. J gave up 7 bases and V 0 bases, and 7 bases lay outside the gene matches. Germline loops: CDR1 LGHNA, CDR2 YNFKEQ. The CDR3 length is 17 residues. CDR3 sequence: CASSQETSGRGGNEQFF. CDR3 sequence (DNA): TGTGCCAGCAGCCAAGAGACTAGCGGGAGAGGCGGGAATGAGCAGTTCTTC.

V and J are TRBV7-7 and TRBJ2-1; 8 bases match TRBD1. V dropped 5 bases and J dropped 8; count of bases not matched to a gene: 14. This CDR3 spans 16 amino acids. From germline, CDR1 is SSHAT and CDR2 FNYEAQ (reference sequence). This CDR3 is CASSPTPPGQVDEQFF. The CDR3 DNA follows: TGTGCCAGCAGCCCAACCCCTCCGGGACAGGTCGATGAGCAGTTCTTC.

The chain combines TRBV29-1 with TRBJ2-1; 9 positions match TRBD2. The germline gives CDR1 SQVTM, CDR2 ANQGSEA. The CDR3 contains 13 residues. With V trimmed by 3 bases and J by 13 bases, 10 bases remained unmatched. This chain's CDR3 is CSVDGSGRSDQFF. The CDR3 DNA follows: TGCAGCGTTGATGGTAGCGGGAGATCGGATCAGTTCTTC.

The rearrangement links TRBV7-9 to TRBJ2-7; 8 positions match TRBD1. Germline V gene data show CDR1 as SEHNR and CDR2 as FQNEAQ (reference sequence). The CDR3 runs 15 residues. Losses at the gene ends were 5 bases for V and 2 bases for J; bases not matched to a gene: 8. The CDR3 DNA reads as TGTGCCAGCAGCGCGACCGGGACAGGCCCCTACGAGCAGTACTTC. This gives the protein CASSATGTGPYEQYF.

The rearrangement joins TRBV13 to TRBJ1-1, with 12 bases lining up with TRBD1. The V gene's germline CDR1 is PRHDT and CDR2 FYEKMQ (reference sequence). V was pared by 4 bases and J by 5 bases, with 17 bases of the junction left unmatched. This CDR3 comprises 19 residues. The CDR3 spells CASSSLGGDRGQIDTEAFF. Written as DNA, the CDR3 is TGTGCCAGCAGCTCATTAGGGGGGGACAGGGGGCAAATTGATACTGAAGCTTTCTTT. The full variable domain, in which reference TRBV13 and TRBJ1-1 provide the parts outside the CDR3, is AAGVIQSPRHLIKEKRETATLKCYPIPRHDTVYWYQQGPGQDPQFLISFYEKMQSDKGSIPDRFSAQQFSDYHSELNMSSLELGDSALYFCASSSLGGDRGQIDTEAFFGQGTRLTVV.

This rearrangement joins TRBV5-6 to TRBJ1-1; D unclear. There are 14 residues in the CDR3. Trimming removed 0 bases at V and 8 bases at J, with 14 bases between. Germline CDR1 and CDR2: SGHDT and YYEEEE. Here the CDR3 DNA reads TGTGCCAGCAGCTTGGGGGCGGGCCGTGGGGAAGCTTTCTTT. Its protein product is CASSLGAGRGEAFF.

The chain joins TRBV6-6 to TRBJ2-2; tentatively, D is TRBD2 (5 bases). In germline, CDR1 is MNHNY, CDR2 SVGAGI (reference sequence). V lost 7 bases to trimming and J lost 6 bases, with 12 bases between them. The CDR3 runs to 13 residues. In DNA form, the CDR3 reads TGTGCCAGCAATAAGGACGGGGCCGGGGAGCTGTTTTTT. It codes for CASNKDGAGELFF.

The V call is TRBV30, the J call TRBJ1-1, with D possibly being TRBD1 (5 bases). V shed 0 bases and J shed 1 base, with 9 bases lying between them. Germline assignment: CDR1 GTSNPN and CDR2 SVGIG (reference sequence). CDR3 length: 14 residues. The CDR3 DNA reads TGTGCCTGGAGTGTGGGGCGAGGGAACACTGAAGCTTTCTTT. Protein product: CAWSVGRGNTEAFF.

The V gene is TRBV5-4, the J gene TRBJ2-7, with a tentative D call TRBD1 (5 bases). The V end lost 1 base, the J end lost 3 bases, and 8 bases lay between the germline ends. Germline V gene lookup returns CDR1 SGHNT and CDR2 YYREEE (reference sequence). The CDR3 runs to 13 residues. In DNA form, the CDR3 reads TGTGCCAGCAGCTTGCAGGGATACTACGAGCAGTACTTC. Protein sequence: CASSLQGYYEQYF.

V and J are TRBV4-1 and TRBJ1-2; 10 bases fit TRBD1. J was trimmed by 2 bases and V by 1 base; bases with no gene match: 4. The CDR3 is 16 residues long. CDR1 and CDR2 from the germline V gene are MGHRA and YSYEKL. DNA of the CDR3: TGCGCCAGCAGCCAAGCCGCGGACAGGGGGAACTATGGCTACACCTTC. This encodes CASSQAADRGNYGYTF.

The V gene is TRBV5-4, the J gene TRBJ1-1; 9 bases fit TRBD1. V lost 5 bases to trimming and J lost 3 bases; unmatched junction nucleotides: 5. The CDR3 length is 14 residues. The germline CDR1 and CDR2 sequences are SGHNT and YYREEE (reference sequence). The DNA for the CDR3 is TGTGCCAGCAGTCGGACAGGGGATTACACTGAAGCTTTCTTT. It translates to CASSRTGDYTEAFF.

The V and J genes are TRBV9 and TRBJ2-1; D is uncertain. The CDR3 length is 16 residues. V gave up 3 bases and J gave up 2 bases, with 15 bases separating them. Germline assignment: CDR1 SGDLS and CDR2 YYNGEE. In DNA form, the CDR3 reads TGTGCCAGCAGCGACCTCCTAGATTCCCCCTACAATGAGCAGTTCTTC. Encoded protein: CASSDLLDSPYNEQFF.

The CDR3 DNA follows: TGTGCCAGCAGCCAAGAAACAGGGCTGAGCAATCAGCCCCAGCATTTT. Translating it yields CASSQETGLSNQPQHF. The genes are TRBV4-2 and TRBJ1-5; the D gene is possibly TRBD1 (6 bases). Trimming left V 0 bases short and J 1 base short, with 10 bases between. Germline assignment: CDR1 LGHNA and CDR2 YNFKEQ. The CDR3 has 16 residues.

The rearrangement joins TRBV5-4 to TRBJ2-3, with D perhaps matching TRBD1 (6 bases). This CDR3 region has 14 residues. V was pared by 4 bases and J by 3 bases, with 12 bases between. Germline CDR1 and CDR2: SGHNT and YYREEE (reference sequence). The CDR3 DNA follows: TGTGCCAGCAGCAACACACAGGGAACAGATACGCAGTATTTT. Protein product: CASSNTQGTDTQYF.

The V and J genes are TRBV5-1 and TRBJ2-3; 8 bases match TRBD1. V lost 1 base, J lost 3 bases, and 4 bases stayed unmatched. CDR3 size: 15 residues. Germline V gene lookup returns CDR1 SGHRS and CDR2 YFSETQ. The CDR3 DNA sequence: TGCGCCAGCAGCTTGCTGACAGGGGAGACAGATACGCAGTATTTT. Its protein is CASSLLTGETDTQYF.